Given below is one TCR beta chain in context. This clone has only a few counts. Its specific antigen is unknown. The sample holds no much larger clone one base away, and base qualities are not on file. The entry originates in a study of circulating and synovial CD4+ cells in juvenile arthritis (dated by TCRdb to the mid-2010s). Broadly, across the study: TCRbeta CDR3 repertoires of circulating HLA-DR+ CD4 T cells, bulk blood CD4 T cells and synovial CD4 T cells were compared within each patient. The goal of the repertoire sequencing was to confirm that synovial clonotypes were enriched in a circulating synovial-like CD4 T cell subset. What the authors observed across the whole study: Lower diversity was observed in synovial and circulating pathogenic-like lymphocyte repertoires than in bulk blood CD4 repertoires, and some CPL samples were found to be as oligoclonal as synovium. No difference between circulating pathogenic-like lymphocytes and bulk blood T cells was detected by traditional Vbeta family usage analysis. Because T cell genome counts in CPL samples and bulk blood CD4 samples differed by at least an order of magnitude, sample-size effects were addressed. Overlap with synovium increased with sequencing depth, so measured shared-clonotype fractions likely underestimated the full repertoire overlap. Circulating pathogenic-like lymphocytes were found to cluster with synovial T cells, and a substantially higher fraction of CDR3 sequences was shared with synovium by circulating pathogenic-like lymphocytes than by bulk blood.

Donors of the sequenced samples were patients with active juvenile idiopathic arthritis. Right after thawing, the cells went straight into sorting, and Live/Dead Fixable Near-IR Stain was used to exclude dead cells. The method behind the library was the immunoSEQ multiplex PCR assay. An external provider performed TCRbeta CDR3 sequencing as a commercial service. On the authors' methods: Productive nucleotide sequences and amino acid sequences obtained through in silico translation were used in the analyses. Diversity was measured as Renyi entropy over a range of alpha values, and the median of 200 repeated subsamples was taken to equalise sample size. For clustering, the distance between each pair of repertoires was computed as one minus the Chao-modified Jaccard index, which corrected for under-sampling. Frequency-weighted overlap with synovial clonotypes was calculated over 200 sample sizes with 200 draws without replacement at each size, and the overlap was reported at the size of the smaller sample. In its TCRdb copy, this immuneACCESS table keeps in-frame sequences only and misses some clones. Where compared with another copy, unresolved V genes explain less than half of these, and the others have no known cause. That table is the source of V, J and clone size, and D and trimming were worked out from the DNA. In all, the sample holds just over 35,000 clones, and roughly 94% of those were seen once. 0.7% of the sample is taken by the ten largest.

Sequenced input: CD4+ T cells from blood. The sequence was collected from a human donor with juvenile idiopathic arthritis.

The sequenced DNA is TGTGCCAGCTCGAAATCTTGGGGGGGCACTGAAGCTTTCTTT. This yields the protein CASSKSWGGTEAFF. This chain joins TRBV19 to TRBJ1-1; the D segment could be TRBD1, given 5 matching bases. The CDR3 covers 14 residues, taking in both the cysteine and the phenylalanine. The read is trimmed to its CDR3 DNA, 42 bases read in frame from base 1. V is shortened by 9 bases, J by 4 bases, and the region joining them spans 18 bases. CDR1 and CDR2 are read off the germline V gene (reference sequence) as LNHDA and SQIVND.